This T cell receptor (beta chain) was sequenced in a study of CD8+CD57+ T cells in acquired aplastic anemia. Study context: Each DNA sample taken from sorted CD4+ and CD8+ cells came to 3 to 4 ug on average.

Genomic DNA was employed as the template in profiling TCR beta VDJ and CDR3. In TCRdb, the reads were re-called with MiXCR into one record per CDR3 protein. The profile shows about 160,000 distinct CDR3 sequences, more than 45% of them singletons. For sequencing, patients were chosen who had shown expansion of CD8+CD57+ cells by flow cytometry. In this sample, this clonotype turned up many times. The ends were cut back, 4 bases at V and 5 bases at J, with 21 bases in the middle. The CDR3 loop spans 16 amino acids. CDR1 is SGHDT, CDR2 YYEEEE, per germline. Sequences were obtained from sorted CD4+, CD8+, or CD8+CD57+ T cells (not recorded which) from PBMCs. J is TRBJ1-2 and V is TRBV5-6; TRBD1 might be the D (5 bases). The origin of this receptor is a human donor with aplastic anemia. CDR3 in DNA: TGTGCCAGCAGCCACGGCGAGGTCGGGGCAGGGTATGGCTACACCTTC. Translation: CASSHGEVGAGYGYTF.